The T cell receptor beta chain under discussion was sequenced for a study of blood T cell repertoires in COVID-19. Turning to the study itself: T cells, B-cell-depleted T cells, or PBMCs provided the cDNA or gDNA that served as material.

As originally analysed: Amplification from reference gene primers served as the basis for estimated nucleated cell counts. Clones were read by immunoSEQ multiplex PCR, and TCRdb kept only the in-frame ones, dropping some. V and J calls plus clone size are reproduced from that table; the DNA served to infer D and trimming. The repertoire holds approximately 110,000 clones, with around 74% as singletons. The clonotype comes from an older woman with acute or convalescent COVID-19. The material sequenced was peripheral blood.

The CDR3 region is CASKDRDSPLHF. The CDR3 DNA reads as TGTGCCAGCAAGGACAGGGACTCACCCCTCCACTTT. The chain is built from TRBV6-5 and TRBJ1-6; TRBD1 matches 8 bases. Germline V gene sequence: CDR1 MNHEY, CDR2 SVGAGI. With V trimmed by 7 bases and J by 10 bases, 3 bases remained unmatched. This CDR3 is built from 12 residues.